This TCR beta chain was sequenced during a study of T cells in women clearing cervical HPV infection. CDR1 and CDR2 (germline): MNHNS, SASEGT. This CDR3 has 17 residues. V was pared by 2 bases and J by 7 bases, with 11 bases of the junction left unmatched. Details on this clone: The CDR3 is cut off 3 residues early in the read; its end comes from the germline J gene.

The repertoire was sequenced with immunoSEQ multiplex PCR; TCRdb's copy has only in-frame clones and lacks some. This sample lists 30,000 to 45,000 clones; its ten largest clones have about 1.5%. The sequenced sample consisted of blood buffy coat. The clonotype was recovered from a woman between 18 and 75 years old with a cervical HPV16 infection that either progressed to CIN3+ or cleared (not recorded which). The chain couples TRBV6-1 to TRBJ2-1, with 10 bases fitting TRBD2. CDR3 DNA (partial): TGTGCCAGCAGTGAATGGTATGGGCTAGCGGGGGTTAATGAG. The encoded protein is CASSEWYGLAGVNE. The whole CDR3 region reads CASSEWYGLAGVNEQFF.